What follows describes a single T cell receptor beta chain. The target antigen is unknown. This record belongs to a study of vaccination effects on CD4 cells after COVID-19. Sequenced by immunoSEQ multiplex PCR; TCRdb stores in-frame clones only, minus some. The repertoire has fewer than 60,000 clones, more than 75% of them found once; the top ten carry around 5.5%. General study points: After vaccination, at late timepoints, clones induced by infection and by vaccine contracted markedly.

ViraFEST assay sequencing came after antigen-specific CD4+ T cells were expanded with viral peptide pools. The authors isolated CD4+ T cells after 10 days of culture. The person's infection with SARS-CoV-2, confirmed by PCR, took place between March and December 2020. This sequence originates from a human donor who had a prior SARS-CoV-2 infection. Sequenced here: CD4+ T cells from PBMCs cultured with HIV peptides, sampled before COVID-19 vaccination. Subset defined: HIV-1 Nef peptide pool negative control/reference culture.

The CDR3 loop reads CASSLGTGPGNTIYF. As DNA, the CDR3 is TGTGCCAGCAGCCTAGGGACAGGGCCAGGAAACACCATATATTTT. This chain uses TRBV3-1 (or the pseudogene TRBV3-2) with TRBJ1-3; 9 nucleotides align to TRBD1. J gave up 4 bases and V 4 bases, and 5 bases lay outside the gene matches. Germline V lookup: CDR1 LGHDT, CDR2 YNNKEL (reference sequence). CDR3 length equals 15 residues.